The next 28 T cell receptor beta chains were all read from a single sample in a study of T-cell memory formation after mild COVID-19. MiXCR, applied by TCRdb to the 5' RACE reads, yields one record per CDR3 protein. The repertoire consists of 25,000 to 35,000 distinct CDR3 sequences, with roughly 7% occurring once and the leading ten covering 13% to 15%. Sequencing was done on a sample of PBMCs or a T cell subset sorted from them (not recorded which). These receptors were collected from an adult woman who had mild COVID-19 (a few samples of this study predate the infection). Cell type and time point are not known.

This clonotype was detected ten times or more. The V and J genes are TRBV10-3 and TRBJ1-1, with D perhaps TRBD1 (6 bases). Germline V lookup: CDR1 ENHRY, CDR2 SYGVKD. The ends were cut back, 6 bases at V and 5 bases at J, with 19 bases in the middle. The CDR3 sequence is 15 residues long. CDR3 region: CAIRYEAGTTTEAFF. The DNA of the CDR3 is TGTGCCATCAGGTACGAGGCAGGGACAACAACTGAAGCTTTCTTT.

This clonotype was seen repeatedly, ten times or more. CDR3 coding DNA: TGTGCCAGCAACCCAGGGAGCGCAGATACGCAGTATTTT. It encodes CASNPGSADTQYF. The genes are TRBV6-6 and TRBJ2-3; D possibly matches TRBD1 or TRBD2 (5 bases each). The V end lost 7 bases, the J end lost 4 bases, and 12 bases lay between the germline ends. CDR1 and CDR2 (germline): MNHNY, SVGAGI (reference sequence). The CDR3 is 13 amino acids.

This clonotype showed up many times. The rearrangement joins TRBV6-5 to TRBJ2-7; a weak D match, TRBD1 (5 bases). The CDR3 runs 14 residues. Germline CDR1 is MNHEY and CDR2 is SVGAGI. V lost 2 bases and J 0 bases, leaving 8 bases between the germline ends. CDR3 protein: CASSYRQFSYEQYF. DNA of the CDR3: TGTGCCAGCAGTTACCGACAGTTCTCCTACGAGCAGTACTTC.

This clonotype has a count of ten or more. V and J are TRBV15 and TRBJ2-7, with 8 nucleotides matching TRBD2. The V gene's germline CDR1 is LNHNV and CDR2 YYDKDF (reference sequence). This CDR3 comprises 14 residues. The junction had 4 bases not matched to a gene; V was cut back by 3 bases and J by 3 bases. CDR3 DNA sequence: TGTGCCACCAGCAGGGAACTAGCGGACTACGAGCAGTACTTC. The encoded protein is CATSRELADYEQYF.

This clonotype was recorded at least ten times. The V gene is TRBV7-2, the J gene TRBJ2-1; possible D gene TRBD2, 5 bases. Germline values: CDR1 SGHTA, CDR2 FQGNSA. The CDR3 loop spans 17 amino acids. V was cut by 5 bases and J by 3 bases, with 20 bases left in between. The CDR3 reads CASSPRTGLGVYNEQFF. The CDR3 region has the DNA TGTGCCAGCAGCCCCCGGACTGGACTCGGGGTCTACAATGAGCAGTTCTTC.

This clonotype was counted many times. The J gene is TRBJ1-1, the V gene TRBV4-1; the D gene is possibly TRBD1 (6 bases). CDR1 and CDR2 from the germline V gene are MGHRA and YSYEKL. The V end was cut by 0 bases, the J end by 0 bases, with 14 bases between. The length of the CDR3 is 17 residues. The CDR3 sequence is CASSQDQGQGLNTEAFF. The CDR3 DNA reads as TGCGCCAGCAGCCAAGATCAGGGGCAGGGTCTGAACACTGAAGCTTTCTTT.

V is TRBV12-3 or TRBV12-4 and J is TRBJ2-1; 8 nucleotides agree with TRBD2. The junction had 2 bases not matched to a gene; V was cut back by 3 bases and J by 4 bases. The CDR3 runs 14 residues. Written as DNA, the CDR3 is TGTGCCAGCAGTTTGGGCGGGGGGTACAATGAGCAGTTCTTC. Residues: CASSLGGGYNEQFF.

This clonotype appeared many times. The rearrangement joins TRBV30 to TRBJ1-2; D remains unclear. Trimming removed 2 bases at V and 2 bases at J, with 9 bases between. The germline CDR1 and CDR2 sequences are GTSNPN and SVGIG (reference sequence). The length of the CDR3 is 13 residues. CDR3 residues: CAWSTDENYGYTF. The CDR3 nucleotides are TGTGCCTGGAGTACAGATGAAAACTATGGCTACACCTTC.

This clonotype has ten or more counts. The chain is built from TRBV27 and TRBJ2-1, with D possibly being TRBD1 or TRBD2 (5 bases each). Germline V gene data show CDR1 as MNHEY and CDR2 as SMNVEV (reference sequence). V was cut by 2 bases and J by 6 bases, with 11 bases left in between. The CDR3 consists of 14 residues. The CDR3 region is CASSLGTHFNEQFF. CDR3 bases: TGTGCCAGCAGTTTAGGGACCCACTTCAATGAGCAGTTCTTC.

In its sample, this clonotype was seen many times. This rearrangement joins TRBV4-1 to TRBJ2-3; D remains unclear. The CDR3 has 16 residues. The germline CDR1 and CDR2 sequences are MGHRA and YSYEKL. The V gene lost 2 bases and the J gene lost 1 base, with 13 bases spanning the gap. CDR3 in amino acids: CASSQPSNAGTDTQYF. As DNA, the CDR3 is TGCGCCAGCAGCCAACCGAGTAACGCCGGCACAGATACGCAGTATTTT.

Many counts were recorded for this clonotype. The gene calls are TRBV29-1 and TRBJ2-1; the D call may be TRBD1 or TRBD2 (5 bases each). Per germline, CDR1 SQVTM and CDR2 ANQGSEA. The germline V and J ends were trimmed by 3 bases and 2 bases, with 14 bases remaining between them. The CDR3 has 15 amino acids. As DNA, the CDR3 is TGCAGCGTTGACCTTTGGGACCCAGCCTACAATGAGCAGTTCTTC. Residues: CSVDLWDPAYNEQFF.

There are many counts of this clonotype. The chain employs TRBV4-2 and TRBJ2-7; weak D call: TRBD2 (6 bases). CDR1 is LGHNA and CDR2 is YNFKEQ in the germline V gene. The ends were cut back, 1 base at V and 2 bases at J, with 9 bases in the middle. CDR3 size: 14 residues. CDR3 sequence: CASSQAGVAYEQYF. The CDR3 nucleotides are TGTGCCAGCAGCCAAGCGGGGGTGGCCTACGAGCAGTACTTC.

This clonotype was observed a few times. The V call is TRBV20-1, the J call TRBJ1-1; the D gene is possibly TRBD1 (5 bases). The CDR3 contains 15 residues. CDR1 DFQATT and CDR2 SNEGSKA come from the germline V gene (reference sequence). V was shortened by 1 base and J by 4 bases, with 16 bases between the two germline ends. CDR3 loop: CSARAGGGRVTEAFF. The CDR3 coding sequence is TGCAGTGCTAGAGCCGGGGGGGGTAGAGTCACTGAAGCTTTCTTT.

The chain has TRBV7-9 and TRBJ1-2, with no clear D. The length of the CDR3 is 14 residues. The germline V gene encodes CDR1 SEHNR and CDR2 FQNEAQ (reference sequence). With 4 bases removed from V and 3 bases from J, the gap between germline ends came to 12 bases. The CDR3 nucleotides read TGTGCCAGCAGCTCCATTAACGCCGACTATGGCTACACCTTC. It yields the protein CASSSINADYGYTF.

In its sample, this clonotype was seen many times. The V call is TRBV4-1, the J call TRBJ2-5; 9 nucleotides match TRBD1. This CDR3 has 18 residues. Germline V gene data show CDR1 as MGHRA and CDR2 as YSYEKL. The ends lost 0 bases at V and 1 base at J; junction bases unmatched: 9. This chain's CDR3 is CASSQDRFGQGTQETQYF. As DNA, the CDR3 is TGCGCCAGCAGCCAAGACCGTTTCGGACAGGGGACCCAAGAGACCCAGTACTTC.

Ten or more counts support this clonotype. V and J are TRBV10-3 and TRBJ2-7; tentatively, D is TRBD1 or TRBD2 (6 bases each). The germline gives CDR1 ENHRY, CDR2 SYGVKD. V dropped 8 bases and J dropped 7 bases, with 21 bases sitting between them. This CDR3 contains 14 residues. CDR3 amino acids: CAIGDSQGTGEQYF. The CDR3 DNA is TGTGCCATCGGGGACTCACAGGGTACGGGGGAGCAGTACTTC.

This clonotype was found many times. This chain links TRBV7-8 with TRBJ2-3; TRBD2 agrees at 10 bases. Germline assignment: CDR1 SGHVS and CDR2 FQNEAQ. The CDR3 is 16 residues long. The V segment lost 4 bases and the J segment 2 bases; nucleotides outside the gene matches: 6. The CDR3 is CASSWTAGGITDTQYF. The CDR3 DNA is TGTGCCAGCAGCTGGACAGCGGGGGGGATCACAGATACGCAGTATTTT.

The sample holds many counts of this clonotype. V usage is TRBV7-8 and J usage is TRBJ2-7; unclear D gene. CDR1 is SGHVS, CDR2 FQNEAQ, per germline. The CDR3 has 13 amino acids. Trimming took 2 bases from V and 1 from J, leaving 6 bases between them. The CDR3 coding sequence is TGTGCCAGCAGCTTACAGGAGTCCTACGAGCAGTACTTC. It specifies CASSLQESYEQYF. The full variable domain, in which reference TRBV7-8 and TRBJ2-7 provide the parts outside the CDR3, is GAGVSQSPRYKVAKRGQDVALRCDPISGHVSLFWYQQALGQGPEFLTYFQNEAQLDKSGLPSDRFFAERPEGSVSTLKIQRTQQEDSAVYLCASSLQESYEQYFGPGTRLTVT.

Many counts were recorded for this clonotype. The CDR3 reads CASSSTTGSRETQYF. The CDR3 nucleotides are TGCGCCAGCAGCTCCACCACAGGGAGCCGGGAGACCCAGTACTTC. The chain uses TRBV5-1 and TRBJ2-5; the D gene is possibly TRBD1 (6 bases). The CDR3 consists of 15 residues. The V end lost 3 bases, the J end lost 5 bases, and 17 bases lay between the germline ends. CDR1 and CDR2 from the germline V gene are SGHRS and YFSETQ.

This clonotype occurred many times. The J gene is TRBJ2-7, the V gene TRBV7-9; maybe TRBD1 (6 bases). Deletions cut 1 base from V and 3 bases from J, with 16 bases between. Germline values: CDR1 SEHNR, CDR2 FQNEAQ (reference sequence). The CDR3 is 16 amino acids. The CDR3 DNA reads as TGTGCCAGCAGCTTAGGGGCCGGGACACTGAACTACGAGCAGTACTTC. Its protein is CASSLGAGTLNYEQYF.

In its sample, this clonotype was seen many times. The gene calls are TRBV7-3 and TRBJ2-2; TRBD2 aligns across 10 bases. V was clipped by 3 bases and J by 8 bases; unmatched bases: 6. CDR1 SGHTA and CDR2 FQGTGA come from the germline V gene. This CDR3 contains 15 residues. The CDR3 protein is CASSLESSGRGELFF. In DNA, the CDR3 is TGTGCCAGCAGCTTGGAGTCTAGCGGGAGAGGGGAGCTGTTTTTT. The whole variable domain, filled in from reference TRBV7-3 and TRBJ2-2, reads GAGVSQTPSNKVTEKGKYVELRCDPISGHTALYWYRQSLGQGPEFLIYFQGTGAADDSGLPNDRFFAVRPEGSVSTLKIQRTERGDSAVYLCASSLESSGRGELFFGEGSRLTVL.

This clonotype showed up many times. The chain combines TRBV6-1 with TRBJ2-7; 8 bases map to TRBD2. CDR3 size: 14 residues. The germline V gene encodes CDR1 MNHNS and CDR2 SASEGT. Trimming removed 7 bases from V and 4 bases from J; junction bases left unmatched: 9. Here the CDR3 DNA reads TGTGCCAGCACGGTTGAGGCGGGGGGTTACGAGCAGTACTTC. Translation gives CASTVEAGGYEQYF.

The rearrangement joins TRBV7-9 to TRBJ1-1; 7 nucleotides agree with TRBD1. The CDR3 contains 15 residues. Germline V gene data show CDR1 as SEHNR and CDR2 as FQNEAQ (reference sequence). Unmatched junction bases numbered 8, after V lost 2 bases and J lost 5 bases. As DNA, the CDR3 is TGTGCCAGCAGCTTAAAGAAGGGGGCCTCAACTGAAGCTTTCTTT. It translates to CASSLKKGASTEAFF.

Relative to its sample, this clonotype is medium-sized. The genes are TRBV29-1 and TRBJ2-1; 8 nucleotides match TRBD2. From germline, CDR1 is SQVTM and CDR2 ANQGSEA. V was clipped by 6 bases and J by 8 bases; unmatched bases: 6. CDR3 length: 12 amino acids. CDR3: CSVGLGVHEQFF. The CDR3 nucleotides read TGCAGCGTGGGACTAGGGGTCCATGAGCAGTTCTTC.

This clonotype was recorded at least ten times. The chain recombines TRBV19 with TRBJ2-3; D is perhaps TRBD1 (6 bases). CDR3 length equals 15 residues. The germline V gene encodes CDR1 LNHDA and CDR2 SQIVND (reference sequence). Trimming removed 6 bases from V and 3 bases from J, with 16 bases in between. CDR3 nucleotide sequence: TGTGCCAGTAGCCAAACCGACAGGTGGACAGATACGCAGTATTTT. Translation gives CASSQTDRWTDTQYF.

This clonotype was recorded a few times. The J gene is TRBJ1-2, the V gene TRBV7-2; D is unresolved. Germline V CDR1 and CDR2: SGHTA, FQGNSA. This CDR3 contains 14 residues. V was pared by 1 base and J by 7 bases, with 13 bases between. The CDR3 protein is CASSLDPAGGGYTF. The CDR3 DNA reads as TGTGCCAGCAGCTTAGATCCCGCTGGAGGTGGCTACACCTTC.

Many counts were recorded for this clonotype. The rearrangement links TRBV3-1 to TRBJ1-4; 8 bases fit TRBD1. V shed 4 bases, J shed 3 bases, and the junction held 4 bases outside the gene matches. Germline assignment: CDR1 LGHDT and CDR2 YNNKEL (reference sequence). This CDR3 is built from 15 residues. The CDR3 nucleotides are TGTGCCAGCAGCCTCGACAGGGGAGCTAATGAAAAACTGTTTTTT. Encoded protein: CASSLDRGANEKLFF.

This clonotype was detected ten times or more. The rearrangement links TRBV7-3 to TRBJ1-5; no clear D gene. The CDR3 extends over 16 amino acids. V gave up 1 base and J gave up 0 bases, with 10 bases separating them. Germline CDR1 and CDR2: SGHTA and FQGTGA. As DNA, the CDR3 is TGTGCCAGCAGCTTAATCGGCAGATATAGCAATCAGCCCCAGCATTTT. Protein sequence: CASSLIGRYSNQPQHF.